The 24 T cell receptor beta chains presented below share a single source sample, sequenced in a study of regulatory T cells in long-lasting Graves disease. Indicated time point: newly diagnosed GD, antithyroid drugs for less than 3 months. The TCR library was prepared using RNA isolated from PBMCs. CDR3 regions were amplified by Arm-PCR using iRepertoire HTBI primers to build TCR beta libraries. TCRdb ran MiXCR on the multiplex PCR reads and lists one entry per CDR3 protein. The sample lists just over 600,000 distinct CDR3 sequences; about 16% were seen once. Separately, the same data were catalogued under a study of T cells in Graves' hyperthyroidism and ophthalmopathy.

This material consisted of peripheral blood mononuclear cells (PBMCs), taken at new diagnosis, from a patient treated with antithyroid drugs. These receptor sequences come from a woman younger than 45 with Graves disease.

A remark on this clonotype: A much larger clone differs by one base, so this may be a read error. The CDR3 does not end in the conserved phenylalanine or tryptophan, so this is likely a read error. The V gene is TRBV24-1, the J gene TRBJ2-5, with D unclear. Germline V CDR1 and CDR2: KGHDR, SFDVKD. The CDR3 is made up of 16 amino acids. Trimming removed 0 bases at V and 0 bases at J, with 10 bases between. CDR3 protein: CATSDLSYPDQETQYL. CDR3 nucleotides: TGTGCCACCAGTGATTTGTCCTACCCGGACCAAGAGACCCAGTACCTC.

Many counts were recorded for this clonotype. The CDR3 loop is CASSLDRSYEQYF. CDR3 DNA sequence: TGTGCCAGCAGCTTAGACAGGTCCTACGAGCAGTACTTC. The rearrangement uses TRBV7-2 and TRBJ2-7; D may be TRBD1 (5 bases). V was pared by 1 base and J by 1 base, with 5 bases between. Per germline, CDR1 SGHTA and CDR2 FQGNSA. The CDR3 loop spans 13 amino acids.

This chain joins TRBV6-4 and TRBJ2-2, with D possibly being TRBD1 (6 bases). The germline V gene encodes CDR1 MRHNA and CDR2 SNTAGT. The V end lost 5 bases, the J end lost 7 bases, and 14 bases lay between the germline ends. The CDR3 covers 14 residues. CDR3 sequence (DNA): TGTGCCAGCAGTCCACGGACAGTCCACGGGGAGCTGTTTTTT. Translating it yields CASSPRTVHGELFF.

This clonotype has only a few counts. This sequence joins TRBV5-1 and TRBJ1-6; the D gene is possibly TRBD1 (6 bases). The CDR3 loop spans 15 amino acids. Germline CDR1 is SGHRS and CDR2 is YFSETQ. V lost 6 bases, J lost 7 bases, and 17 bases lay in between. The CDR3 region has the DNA TGCGCCAGCACCCTACAGGGTACCCAAAATTCACCCCTCCACTTT. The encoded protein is CASTLQGTQNSPLHF.

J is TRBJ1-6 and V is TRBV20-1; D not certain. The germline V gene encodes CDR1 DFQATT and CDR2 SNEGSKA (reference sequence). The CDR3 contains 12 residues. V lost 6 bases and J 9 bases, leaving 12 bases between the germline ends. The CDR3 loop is CSATSPGSPLHF. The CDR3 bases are TGCAGTGCGACTTCTCCGGGTTCACCCCTCCACTTT.

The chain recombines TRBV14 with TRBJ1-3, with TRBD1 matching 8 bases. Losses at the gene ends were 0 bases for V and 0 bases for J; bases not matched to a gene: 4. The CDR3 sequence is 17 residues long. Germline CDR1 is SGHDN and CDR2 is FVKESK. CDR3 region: CASSQDRGTGSGNTIYF. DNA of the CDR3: TGTGCCAGCAGCCAAGACCGGGGGACAGGCTCTGGAAACACCATATATTTT.

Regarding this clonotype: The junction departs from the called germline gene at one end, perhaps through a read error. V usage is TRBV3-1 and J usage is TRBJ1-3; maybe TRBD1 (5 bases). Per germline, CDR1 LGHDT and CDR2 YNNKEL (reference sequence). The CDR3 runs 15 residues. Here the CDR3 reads CASSQLRGYGDTIYF. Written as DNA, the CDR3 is TGTGCCAGCAGCCAATTAAGGGGTTATGGAGACACCATATATTTT.

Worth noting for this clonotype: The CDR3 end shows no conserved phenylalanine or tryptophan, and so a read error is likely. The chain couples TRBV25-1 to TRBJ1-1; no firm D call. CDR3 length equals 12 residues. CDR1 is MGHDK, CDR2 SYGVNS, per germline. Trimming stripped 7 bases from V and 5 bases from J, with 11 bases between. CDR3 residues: CASTWAGTEAFL. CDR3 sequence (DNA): TGTGCCAGCACCTGGGCGGGGACTGAAGCTTTCTTG.

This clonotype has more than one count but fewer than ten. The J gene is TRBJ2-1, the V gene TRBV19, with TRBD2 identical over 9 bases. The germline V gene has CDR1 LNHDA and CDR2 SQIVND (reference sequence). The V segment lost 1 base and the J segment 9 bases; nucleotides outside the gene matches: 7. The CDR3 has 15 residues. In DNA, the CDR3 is TGTGCCAGTAGTATAGTAGGCAGCGGGAGGCTTGAGCAGTTCTTC. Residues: CASSIVGSGRLEQFF.

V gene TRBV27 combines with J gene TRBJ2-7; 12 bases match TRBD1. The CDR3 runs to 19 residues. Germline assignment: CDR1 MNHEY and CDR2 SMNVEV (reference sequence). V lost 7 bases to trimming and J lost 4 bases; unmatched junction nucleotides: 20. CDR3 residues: CASKTAGTGGVLLKYEQYF. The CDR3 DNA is TGTGCCAGCAAAACAGCCGGGACAGGGGGCGTCTTATTGAAGTACGAGCAGTACTTC.

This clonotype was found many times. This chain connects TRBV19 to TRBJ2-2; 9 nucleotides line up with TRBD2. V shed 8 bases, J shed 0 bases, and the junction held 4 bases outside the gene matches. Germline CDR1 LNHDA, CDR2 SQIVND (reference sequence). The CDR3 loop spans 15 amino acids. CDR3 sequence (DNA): TGTGCCAGTTGTAGCGGGAGTCCGAACACCGGGGAGCTGTTTTTT. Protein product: CASCSGSPNTGELFF.

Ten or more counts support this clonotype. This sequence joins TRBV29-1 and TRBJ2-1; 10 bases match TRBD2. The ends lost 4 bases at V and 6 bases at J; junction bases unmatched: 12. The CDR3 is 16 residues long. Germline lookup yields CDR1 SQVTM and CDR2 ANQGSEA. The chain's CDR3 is CSVVSPLAGDVNEQFF. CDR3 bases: TGCAGCGTTGTTTCCCCCCTAGCGGGAGACGTCAATGAGCAGTTCTTC.

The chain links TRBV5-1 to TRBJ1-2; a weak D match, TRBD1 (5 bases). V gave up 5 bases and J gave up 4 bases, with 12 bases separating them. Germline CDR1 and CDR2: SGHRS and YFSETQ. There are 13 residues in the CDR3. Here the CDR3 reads CASRLDNPYGYTF. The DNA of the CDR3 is TGCGCCAGCAGACTGGACAACCCCTATGGCTACACCTTC.

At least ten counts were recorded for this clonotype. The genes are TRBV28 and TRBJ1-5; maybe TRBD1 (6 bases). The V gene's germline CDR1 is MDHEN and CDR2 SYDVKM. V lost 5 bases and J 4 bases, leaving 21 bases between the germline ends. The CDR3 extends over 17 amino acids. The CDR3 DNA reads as TGTGCCAGCAGTGCGGTCCGCGACAGGACCGGTAATCAGCCCCAGCATTTT. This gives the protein CASSAVRDRTGNQPQHF.

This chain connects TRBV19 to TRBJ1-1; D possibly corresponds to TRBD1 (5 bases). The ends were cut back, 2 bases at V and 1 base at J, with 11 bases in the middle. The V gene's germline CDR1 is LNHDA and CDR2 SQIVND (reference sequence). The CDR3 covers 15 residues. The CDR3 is CASSIIVGGNTEAFF. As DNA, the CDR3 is TGTGCCAGTAGTATAATCGTCGGGGGGAACACTGAAGCTTTCTTT.

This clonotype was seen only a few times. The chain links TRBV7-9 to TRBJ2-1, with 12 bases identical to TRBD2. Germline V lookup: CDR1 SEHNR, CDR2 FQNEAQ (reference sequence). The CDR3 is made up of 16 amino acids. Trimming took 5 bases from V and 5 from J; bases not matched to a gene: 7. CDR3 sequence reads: CASSVWTSGANNEQFF. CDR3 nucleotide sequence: TGTGCCAGCAGCGTATGGACTAGCGGGGCGAACAATGAGCAGTTCTTC.

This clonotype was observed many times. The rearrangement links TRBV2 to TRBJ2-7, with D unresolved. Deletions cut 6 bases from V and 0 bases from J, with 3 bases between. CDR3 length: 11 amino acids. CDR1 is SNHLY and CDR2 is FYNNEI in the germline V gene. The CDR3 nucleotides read TGTGCCAGCAGGCGCTCCTACGAGCAGTACTTC. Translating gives CASRRSYEQYF.

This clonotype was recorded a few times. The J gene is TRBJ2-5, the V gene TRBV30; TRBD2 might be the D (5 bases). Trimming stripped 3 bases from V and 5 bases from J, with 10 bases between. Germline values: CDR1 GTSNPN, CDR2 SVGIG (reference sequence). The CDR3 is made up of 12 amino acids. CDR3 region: CAWSLWRETQYF. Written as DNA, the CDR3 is TGTGCCTGGAGCCTATGGAGGGAGACCCAGTACTTC.

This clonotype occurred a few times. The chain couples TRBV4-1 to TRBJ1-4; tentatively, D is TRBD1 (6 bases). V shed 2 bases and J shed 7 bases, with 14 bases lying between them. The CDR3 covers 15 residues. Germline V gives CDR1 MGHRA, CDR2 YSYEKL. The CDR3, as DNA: TGCGCCAGCAGCCAAAGACAGGAGCAGGGTGAAAAACTGTTTTTT. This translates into CASSQRQEQGEKLFF.

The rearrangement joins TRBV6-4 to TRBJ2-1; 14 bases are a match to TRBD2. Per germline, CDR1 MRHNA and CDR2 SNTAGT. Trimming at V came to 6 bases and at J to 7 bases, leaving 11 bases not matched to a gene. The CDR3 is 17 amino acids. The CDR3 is CASSAKMTSGRANEQFF. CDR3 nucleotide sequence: TGTGCCAGCAGCGCAAAAATGACTAGCGGGAGGGCAAATGAGCAGTTCTTC.

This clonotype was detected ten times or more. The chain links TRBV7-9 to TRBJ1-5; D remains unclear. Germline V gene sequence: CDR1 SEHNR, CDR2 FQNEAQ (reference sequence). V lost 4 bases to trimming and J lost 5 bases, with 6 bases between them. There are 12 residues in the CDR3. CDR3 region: CASSWWDQPQHF. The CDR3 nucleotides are TGTGCCAGCAGCTGGTGGGATCAGCCCCAGCATTTT.

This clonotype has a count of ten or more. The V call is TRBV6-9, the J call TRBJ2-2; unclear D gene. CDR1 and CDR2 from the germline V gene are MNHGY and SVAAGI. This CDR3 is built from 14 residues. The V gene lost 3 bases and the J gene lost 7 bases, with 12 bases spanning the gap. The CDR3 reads CASSYVERNGELFF. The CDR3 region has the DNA TGTGCCAGCAGTTACGTAGAAAGGAACGGGGAGCTGTTTTTT.

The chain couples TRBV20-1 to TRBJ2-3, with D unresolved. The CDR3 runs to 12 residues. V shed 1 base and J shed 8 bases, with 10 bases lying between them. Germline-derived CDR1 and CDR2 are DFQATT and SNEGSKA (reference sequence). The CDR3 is CSARVGPVTQYF. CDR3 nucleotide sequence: TGCAGTGCTAGAGTCGGCCCAGTTACGCAGTATTTT.

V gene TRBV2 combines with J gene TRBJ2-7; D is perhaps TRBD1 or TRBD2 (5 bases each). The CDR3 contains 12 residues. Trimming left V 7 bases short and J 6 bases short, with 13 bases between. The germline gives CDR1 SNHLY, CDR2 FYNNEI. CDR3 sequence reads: CASTAGGAEQYF. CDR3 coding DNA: TGTGCCAGCACGGCTGGGGGAGCCGAGCAGTACTTC.